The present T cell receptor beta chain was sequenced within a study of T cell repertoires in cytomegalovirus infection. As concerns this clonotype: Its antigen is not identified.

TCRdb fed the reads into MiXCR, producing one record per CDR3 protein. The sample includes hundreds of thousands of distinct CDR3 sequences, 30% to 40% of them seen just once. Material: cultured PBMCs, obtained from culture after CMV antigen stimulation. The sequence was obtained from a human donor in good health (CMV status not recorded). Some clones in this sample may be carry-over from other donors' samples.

CDR3 DNA: TGTGCCAGCAGTCCCTCCCGAGGCGACGAGCAGTACTTC. It codes for CASSPSRGDEQYF. V is TRBV27 and J is TRBJ2-7; unclear D gene. The germline gives CDR1 MNHEY, CDR2 SMNVEV (reference sequence). The CDR3 covers 13 residues. The ends were cut back, 5 bases at V and 5 bases at J, with 13 bases in the middle.